Included here is one T cell receptor (beta chain) sequence, with context. Its target is unknown. This specimen comes from a study of cytomegalovirus exposure and HLA in healthy donors. Study-wide results and caveats: Immune exposure information available was restricted to CMV serostatus.

The germline V and J ends were trimmed by 1 base and 5 bases, with 11 bases remaining between them. Germline CDR1 and CDR2: SEHNR and FQNEAQ (reference sequence). CDR3 size: 14 residues. A multiplex PCR was run with 60 Vbeta primers and 13 Jbeta primers. Assay: immunoSEQ multiplex PCR; the TCRdb copy retains only in-frame clones and omits some. The repertoire table contains 50,000 to 55,000 clones. Healthy bone marrow donors made up the donors. Sequenced sample: PBMCs. The rearrangement links TRBV7-9 to TRBJ1-1; TRBD1 might be the D (6 bases). The sequence was obtained from a woman in her sixties or seventies in good health and CMV-seropositive. The CDR3: CASSLGPGDTEAFF. The CDR3 DNA sequence: TGTGCCAGCAGCTTAGGCCCAGGGGATACTGAAGCTTTCTTT.